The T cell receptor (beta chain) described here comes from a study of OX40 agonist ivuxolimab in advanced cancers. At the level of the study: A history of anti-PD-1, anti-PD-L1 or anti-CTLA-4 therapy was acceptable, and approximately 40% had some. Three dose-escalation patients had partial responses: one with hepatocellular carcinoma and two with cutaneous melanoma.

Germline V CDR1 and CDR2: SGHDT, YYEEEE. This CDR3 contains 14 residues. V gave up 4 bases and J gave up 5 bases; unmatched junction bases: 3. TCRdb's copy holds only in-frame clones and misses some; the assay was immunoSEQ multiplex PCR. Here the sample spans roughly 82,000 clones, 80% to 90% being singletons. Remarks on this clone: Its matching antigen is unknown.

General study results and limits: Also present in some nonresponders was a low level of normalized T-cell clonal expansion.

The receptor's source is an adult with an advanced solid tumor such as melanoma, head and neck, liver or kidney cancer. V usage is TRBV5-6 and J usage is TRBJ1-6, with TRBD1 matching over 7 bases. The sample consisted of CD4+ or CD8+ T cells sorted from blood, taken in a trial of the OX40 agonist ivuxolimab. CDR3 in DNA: TGTGCCAGCAGCCACAGGGGCGATAATTCACCCCTCCACTTT. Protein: CASSHRGDNSPLHF.